This T cell receptor (beta chain) comes out of a study of shared clonotypes between healthy human individuals. This clone is a singleton in its sample. HIV-negative, healthy adults without recent acute infections or vaccinations were the donors. The V end was cut by 5 bases, the J end by 1 base, with 11 bases between. This CDR3 contains 14 residues. In germline, CDR1 is SGHNT, CDR2 YYREEE (reference sequence). Assay: immunoSEQ multiplex PCR; the TCRdb copy retains only in-frame clones and omits some. The table has about a million clones, 70% to 80% seen once. V is TRBV5-4 and J is TRBJ2-3; TRBD2 is a possible D gene (6 bases). Sequenced sample: memory CD4+ T cells sorted from blood. Subset reported: CD45RA-negative fraction. This clonotype was sampled from a young man in good health. This CDR3 reads CASRGASGTDTQYF. Written as DNA, the CDR3 is TGTGCCAGCAGAGGGGCTAGCGGCACAGATACGCAGTATTTT.